This entry lists 16 T cell receptor beta chains sequenced from one sample in a study of CD8+CD57+ T cells in acquired aplastic anemia. Genomic DNA acted as the template from which TCR beta VDJ combination and CDR3 sequence profiling were carried out. A single record per CDR3 protein comes from TCRdb applying MiXCR to the reads. The table has more than 150,000 distinct CDR3 sequences, roughly half seen once. Material for sequencing was sorted CD4+, CD8+, or CD8+CD57+ T cells (not recorded which) from PBMCs. The receptor set was obtained from a human donor in good health.

This clonotype was observed at least ten times. CDR3 sequence: CSARTGNHNEQFF. The CDR3 nucleotides are TGCAGTGCTAGGACCGGGAACCACAATGAGCAGTTCTTC. The rearrangement links TRBV20-1 to TRBJ2-1, with D perhaps TRBD2 (5 bases). The CDR3 is 13 amino acids. Germline V gene data show CDR1 as DFQATT and CDR2 as SNEGSKA (reference sequence). V lost 3 bases and J lost 5, with 11 bases in between.

V usage is TRBV5-1 and J usage is TRBJ2-7, with D possibly TRBD2 on 5 matching bases. CDR1 is SGHRS and CDR2 is YFSETQ in the germline V gene. Trimming took off 0 bases at V and 3 bases at J, with 10 bases between the two ends. The CDR3 contains 14 residues. For the CDR3, the DNA is TGCGCCAGCAGCTTGGGGCGGGTGGTCTACGAGCAGTACTTC. Protein: CASSLGRVVYEQYF.

The chain employs TRBV10-3 and TRBJ1-1; weak D call: TRBD1 (6 bases). CDR3 length: 15 amino acids. The V and J ends lost 3 bases and 0 bases respectively, with 11 bases between them. The germline V gene has CDR1 ENHRY and CDR2 SYGVKD. The CDR3 DNA follows: TGTGCCATCAGTGACGGCGGGGGCATGAACACTGAAGCTTTCTTT. The encoded protein is CAISDGGGMNTEAFF.

The V and J genes are TRBV7-8 and TRBJ1-5; D gene uncertain. The V gene's germline CDR1 is SGHVS and CDR2 FQNEAQ. The CDR3 is made up of 15 amino acids. Between the trimmed V and J ends, which lost 4 bases and 0 bases, there was a span of 10 bases. The CDR3 loop is CASSSPLDSNQPQHF. The CDR3 nucleotides read TGTGCCAGCAGCTCACCTTTGGATAGCAATCAGCCCCAGCATTTT. The full variable domain, rest sourced from reference TRBV7-8 and TRBJ1-5, is GAGVSQSPRYKVAKRGQDVALRCDPISGHVSLFWYQQALGQGPEFLTYFQNEAQLDKSGLPSDRFFAERPEGSVSTLKIQRTQQEDSAVYLCASSSPLDSNQPQHFGDGTRLSIL.

The sample holds many counts of this clonotype. The V gene is TRBV2, the J gene TRBJ2-3; D may be TRBD2 (5 bases). The germline CDR1 and CDR2 sequences are SNHLY and FYNNEI. The CDR3 length is 14 residues. V was shortened by 5 bases and J by 0 bases, with 9 bases between the two germline ends. The CDR3 coding sequence is TGTGCCAGCAGTAAGGACTGGAGCACAGATACGCAGTATTTT. It codes for CASSKDWSTDTQYF. The whole variable domain, filled in from reference TRBV2 and TRBJ2-3, reads EPEVTQTPSHQVTQMGQEVILRCVPISNHLYFYWYRQILGQKVEFLVSFYNNEISEKSEIFDDQFSVERPDGSNFTLKIRSTKLEDSAMYFCASSKDWSTDTQYFGPGTRLTVL.

In this sample, this clonotype turned up many times. The chain joins TRBV10-1 to TRBJ1-2; D uncertain. Deletions cut 2 bases from V and 2 bases from J, with 15 bases between. Germline V lookup: CDR1 WNHNN, CDR2 SYGVQD (reference sequence). The CDR3 has 16 amino acids. In nucleotides, the CDR3 is TGCGCCAGCAGTGAGCCTGCGATTGACGGGAACTATGGCTACACCTTC. It is translated as CASSEPAIDGNYGYTF.

Details on this clonotype: This may arise from a read error, as a much more abundant clone is one base away. V usage is TRBV20-1 and J usage is TRBJ2-1, with D possibly matching TRBD2 (5 bases). The CDR3 sequence is 16 residues long. Germline values: CDR1 DFQATT, CDR2 SNEGSKA (reference sequence). V was trimmed by 1 base and J by 4 bases, leaving 17 bases between them. CDR3 protein: CSARALSASGYNEQFF. The CDR3 coding sequence is TGCAGTGCTAGAGCTCTCTCGGCCAGCGGATACAATGAGCAGTTCTTC.

This clonotype was counted ten times or more. V usage is TRBV10-3 and J usage is TRBJ2-7, with D possibly TRBD1 on 6 matching bases. The CDR3 is 13 amino acids. V lost 10 bases, J lost 4 bases, and 17 bases lay in between. The germline V gene has CDR1 ENHRY and CDR2 SYGVKD. This CDR3 reads CATQTQGRYEQYF. DNA for the CDR3: TGTGCCACCCAAACCCAGGGGAGATACGAGCAGTACTTC.

A few counts support this clonotype. The CDR3 loop is CASSEYGGLYGYTF. CDR3 in DNA: TGTGCCAGCAGTGAATATGGGGGGCTCTATGGCTACACCTTC. The chain employs TRBV6-1 and TRBJ1-2; D is possibly TRBD1 (6 bases). Trimming pared 2 bases from V and 4 bases from J, leaving 11 bases between. Germline CDR1 reads MNHNS; CDR2 reads SASEGT. The CDR3 loop spans 14 amino acids.

This clonotype has a count of ten or more. The chain is built from TRBV20-1 and TRBJ2-2; D possibly uses TRBD1 or TRBD2 (5 bases each). V lost 0 bases and J lost 7, with 18 bases in between. CDR1 is DFQATT, CDR2 SNEGSKA, per germline (reference sequence). The CDR3 spans 16 residues. The DNA of the CDR3 is TGCAGTGCTAGAGATTCCCGTGGGGGAATGGGCGGGGAGCTGTTTTTT. Its translation: CSARDSRGGMGGELFF.

Details on this clonotype: A read error may account for a junction end that differs from germline. This rearrangement joins TRBV11-1 to TRBJ2-1, with 13 nucleotides matching TRBD2. The CDR3 length is 15 residues. Per the germline V gene, CDR1 is SGHAT and CDR2 is FQDESV (reference sequence). The DNA for the CDR3 is TGTGTCAGCAGCGGATGGACTAGCGGGAGCGATGAGCAGTTCTTC. Protein product: CVSSGWTSGSDEQFF.

The V gene is TRBV29-1, the J gene TRBJ1-2, with D uncertain. V was shortened by 4 bases and J by 10 bases, with 13 bases between the two germline ends. The CDR3 sequence is 11 residues long. Germline CDR1 SQVTM, CDR2 ANQGSEA. In DNA form, the CDR3 reads TGCAGCGTTGTACAAAATGGGGACTACACCTTC. This encodes CSVVQNGDYTF.

Comment on this clonotype: This clone may be a read error of a much larger clone one base away. The chain links TRBV9 to TRBJ2-7, with 10 nucleotides matching TRBD1. The CDR3 runs 15 residues. The germline gives CDR1 SGDLS, CDR2 YYNGEE. Germline trimming cut 6 bases from V and 7 bases from J; bases unmatched to any gene: 13. In nucleotides, the CDR3 is TGTGCCAGCACCAAGGGACAGGGGCTTTACAATGAGCAGTACTTC. Protein: CASTKGQGLYNEQYF. The whole variable domain, remainder taken from reference TRBV9 and TRBJ2-7, is DSGVTQTPKHLITATGQRVTLRCSPRSGDLSVYWYQQSLDQGLQFLIQYYNGEERAKGNILERFSAQQFPDLHSELNLSSLELGDSALYFCASTKGQGLYNEQYFGPGTRLTVT.

The V gene is TRBV4-1, the J gene TRBJ1-1; perhaps TRBD1 as D (5 bases). V was trimmed by 0 bases and J by 6 bases, leaving 11 bases between them. The CDR3 sequence is 14 residues long. The V gene's germline CDR1 is MGHRA and CDR2 YSYEKL. The CDR3 bases are TGCGCCAGCAGCCAAGACCAGAAAGGGGCTGAAGCTTTCTTT. Protein sequence: CASSQDQKGAEAFF.

Concerning this clonotype itself: No conserved phenylalanine or tryptophan is present at the end of the CDR3, so a read error is the likely explanation. V and J are TRBV18 and TRBJ2-7; no clear D gene. The CDR3 sequence is 13 residues long. V was trimmed by 3 bases and J by 3 bases, leaving 9 bases between them. Germline V CDR1 and CDR2: KGHSH, LQKENI. The chain's CDR3 is CASSPTTVYEQYL. The CDR3 DNA reads as TGTGCCAGCTCACCGACGACCGTCTACGAGCAGTACCTC.

Remarks on this clonotype: A much larger clone sits a single nucleotide away, making a read error possible. The conserved phenylalanine or tryptophan is not found at the CDR3 terminus, so this likely reflects a read error. The rearrangement joins TRBV5-5 to TRBJ1-1; D is unresolved. V was cut by 1 base and J by 0 bases, with 7 bases left in between. Germline CDR1 is SGHKS and CDR2 is YYEKEE (reference sequence). The CDR3 is 14 amino acids. CDR3 sequence: CASSLYTVNTEAFS. The CDR3 DNA sequence: TGTGCCAGCAGCTTGTATACAGTGAACACTGAAGCTTTCTCT.